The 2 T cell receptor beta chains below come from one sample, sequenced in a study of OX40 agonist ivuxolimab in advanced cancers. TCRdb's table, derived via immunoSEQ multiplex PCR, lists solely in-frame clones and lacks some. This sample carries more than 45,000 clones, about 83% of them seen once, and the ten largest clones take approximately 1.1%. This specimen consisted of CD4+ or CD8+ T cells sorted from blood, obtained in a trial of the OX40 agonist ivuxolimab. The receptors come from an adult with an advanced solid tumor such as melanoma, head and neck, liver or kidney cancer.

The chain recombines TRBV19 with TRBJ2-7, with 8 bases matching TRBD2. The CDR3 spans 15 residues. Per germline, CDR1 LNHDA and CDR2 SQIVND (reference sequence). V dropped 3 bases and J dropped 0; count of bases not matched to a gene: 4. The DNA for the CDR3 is TGTGCCAGTAGTATCAGCGGGGGCCCCTCCTACGAGCAGTACTTC. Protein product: CASSISGGPSYEQYF. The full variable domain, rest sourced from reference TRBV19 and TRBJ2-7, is DGGITQSPKYLFRKEGQNVTLSCEQNLNHDAMYWYRQDPGQGLRLIYYSQIVNDFQKGDIAEGYSVSREKKESFPLTVTSAQKNPTAFYLCASSISGGPSYEQYFGPGTRLTVT.

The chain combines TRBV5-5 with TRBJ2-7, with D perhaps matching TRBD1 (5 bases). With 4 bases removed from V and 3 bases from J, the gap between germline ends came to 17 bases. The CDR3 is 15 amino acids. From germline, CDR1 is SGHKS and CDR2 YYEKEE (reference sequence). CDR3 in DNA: TGTGCCAGCAGCCGACGAGAAGACAGAGACTACGAGCAGTACTTC. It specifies CASSRREDRDYEQYF.